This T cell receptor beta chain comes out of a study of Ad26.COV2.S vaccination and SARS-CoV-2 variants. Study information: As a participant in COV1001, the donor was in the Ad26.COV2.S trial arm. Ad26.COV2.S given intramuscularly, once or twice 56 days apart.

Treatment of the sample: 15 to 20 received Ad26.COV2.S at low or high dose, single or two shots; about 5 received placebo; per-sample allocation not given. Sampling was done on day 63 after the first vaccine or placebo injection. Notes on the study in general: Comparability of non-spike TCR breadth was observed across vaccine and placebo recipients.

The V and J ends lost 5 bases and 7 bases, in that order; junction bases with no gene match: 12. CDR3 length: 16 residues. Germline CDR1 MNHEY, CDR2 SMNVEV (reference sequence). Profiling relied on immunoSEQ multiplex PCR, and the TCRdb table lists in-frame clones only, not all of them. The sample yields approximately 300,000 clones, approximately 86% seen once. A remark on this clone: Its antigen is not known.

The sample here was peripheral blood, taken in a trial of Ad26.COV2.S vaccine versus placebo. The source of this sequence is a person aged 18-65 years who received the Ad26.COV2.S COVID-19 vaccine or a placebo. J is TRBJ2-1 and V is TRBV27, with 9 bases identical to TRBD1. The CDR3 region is CASSRTTGTGLNEQFF. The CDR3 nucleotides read TGTGCCAGCAGTAGGACGACCGGGACAGGGTTGAATGAGCAGTTCTTC.